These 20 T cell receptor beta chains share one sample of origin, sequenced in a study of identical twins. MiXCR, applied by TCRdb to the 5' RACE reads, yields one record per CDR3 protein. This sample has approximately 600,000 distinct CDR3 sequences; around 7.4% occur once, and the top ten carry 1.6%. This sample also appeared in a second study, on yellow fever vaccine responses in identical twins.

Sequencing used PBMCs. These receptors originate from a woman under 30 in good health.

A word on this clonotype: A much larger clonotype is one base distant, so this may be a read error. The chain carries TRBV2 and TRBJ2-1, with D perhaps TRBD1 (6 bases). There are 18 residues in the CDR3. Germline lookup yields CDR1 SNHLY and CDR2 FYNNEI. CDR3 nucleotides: TGTACCAGCAGTTTGGCCGGAACAGGGACACCCTCCTACAATGAGCAGTTCTTC. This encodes CTSSLAGTGTPSYNEQFF.

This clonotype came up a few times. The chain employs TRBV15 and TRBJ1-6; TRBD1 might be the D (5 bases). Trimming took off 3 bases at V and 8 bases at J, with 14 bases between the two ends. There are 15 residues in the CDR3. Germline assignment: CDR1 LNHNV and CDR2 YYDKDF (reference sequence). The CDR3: CATSSRAQGDSPLHF. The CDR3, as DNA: TGTGCCACCAGCAGCCGGGCCCAGGGCGATTCACCCCTCCACTTT.

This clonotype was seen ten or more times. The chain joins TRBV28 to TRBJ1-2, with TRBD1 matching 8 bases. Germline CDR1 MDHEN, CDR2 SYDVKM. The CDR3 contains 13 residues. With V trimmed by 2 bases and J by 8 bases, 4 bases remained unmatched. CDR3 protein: CASSLIRGRGYTF. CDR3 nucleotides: TGTGCCAGCAGTTTAATCAGGGGGCGAGGCTACACCTTC.

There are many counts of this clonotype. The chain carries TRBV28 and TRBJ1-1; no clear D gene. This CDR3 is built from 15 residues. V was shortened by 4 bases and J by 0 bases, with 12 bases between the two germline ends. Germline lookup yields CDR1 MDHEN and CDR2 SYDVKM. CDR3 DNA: TGTGCCAGCAGTTCCCCCCTTCTCCTGAACACTGAAGCTTTCTTT. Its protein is CASSSPLLLNTEAFF.

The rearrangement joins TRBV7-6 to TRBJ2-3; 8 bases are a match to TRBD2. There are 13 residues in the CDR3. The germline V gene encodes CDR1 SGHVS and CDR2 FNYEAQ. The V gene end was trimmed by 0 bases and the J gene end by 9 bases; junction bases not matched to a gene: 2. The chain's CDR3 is CASSLAASGTQYF. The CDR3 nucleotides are TGTGCCAGCAGCTTAGCGGCTAGCGGGACGCAGTATTTT.

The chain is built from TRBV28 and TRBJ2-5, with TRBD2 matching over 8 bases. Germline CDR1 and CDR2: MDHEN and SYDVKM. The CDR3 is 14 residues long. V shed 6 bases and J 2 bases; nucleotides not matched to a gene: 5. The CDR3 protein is CASRVSGVQETQYF. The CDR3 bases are TGTGCCAGCAGGGTTAGCGGGGTACAAGAGACCCAGTACTTC. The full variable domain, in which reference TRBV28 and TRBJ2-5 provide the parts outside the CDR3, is DVKVTQSSRYLVKRTGEKVFLECVQDMDHENMFWYRQDPGLGLRLIYFSYDVKMKEKGDIPEGYSVSREKKERFSLILESASTNQTSMYLCASRVSGVQETQYFGPGTRLLVL.

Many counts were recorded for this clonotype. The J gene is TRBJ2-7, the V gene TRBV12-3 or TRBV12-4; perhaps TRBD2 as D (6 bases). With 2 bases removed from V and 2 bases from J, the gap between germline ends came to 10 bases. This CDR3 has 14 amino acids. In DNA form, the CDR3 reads TGTGCCAGCAGTTTAAATAGCGGCCCCTACGAGCAGTACTTC. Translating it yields CASSLNSGPYEQYF.

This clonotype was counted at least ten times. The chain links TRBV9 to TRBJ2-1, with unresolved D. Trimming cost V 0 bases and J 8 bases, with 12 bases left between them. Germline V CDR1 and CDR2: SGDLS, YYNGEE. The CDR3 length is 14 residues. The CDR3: CASSVGLGDDEQFF. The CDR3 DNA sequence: TGTGCCAGCAGCGTAGGGTTAGGCGACGATGAGCAGTTCTTC.

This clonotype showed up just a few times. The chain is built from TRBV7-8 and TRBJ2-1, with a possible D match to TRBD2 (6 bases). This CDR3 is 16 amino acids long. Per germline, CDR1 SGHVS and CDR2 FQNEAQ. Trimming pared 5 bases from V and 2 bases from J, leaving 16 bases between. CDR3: CASSPSGTEAYNEQFF. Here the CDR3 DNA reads TGTGCCAGCAGCCCGTCCGGGACTGAGGCCTACAATGAGCAGTTCTTC.

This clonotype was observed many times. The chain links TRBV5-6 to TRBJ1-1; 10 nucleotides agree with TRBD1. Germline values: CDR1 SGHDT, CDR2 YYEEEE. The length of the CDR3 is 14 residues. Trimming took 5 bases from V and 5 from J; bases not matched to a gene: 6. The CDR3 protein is CASRDRGLGTEAFF. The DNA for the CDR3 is TGTGCCAGCAGAGACAGGGGGCTAGGAACTGAAGCTTTCTTT.

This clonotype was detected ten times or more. The DNA of the CDR3 is TGTGCCACCAGTGATCCCCATAGCGGCTTCAACTCCTACAATGAGCAGTTCTTC. Residues: CATSDPHSGFNSYNEQFF. V and J are TRBV24-1 and TRBJ2-1; a weak D match, TRBD2 (6 bases). Trimming stripped 3 bases from V and 0 bases from J, with 17 bases between. The CDR3 has 18 residues. CDR1 and CDR2 (germline): KGHDR, SFDVKD.

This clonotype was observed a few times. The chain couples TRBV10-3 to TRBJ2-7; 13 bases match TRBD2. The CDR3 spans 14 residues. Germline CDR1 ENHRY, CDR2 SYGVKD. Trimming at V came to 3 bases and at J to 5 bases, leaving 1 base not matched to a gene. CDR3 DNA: TGTGCCATCAGTGAAGGACTAGCGGGAGACGAGCAGTACTTC. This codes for CAISEGLAGDEQYF.

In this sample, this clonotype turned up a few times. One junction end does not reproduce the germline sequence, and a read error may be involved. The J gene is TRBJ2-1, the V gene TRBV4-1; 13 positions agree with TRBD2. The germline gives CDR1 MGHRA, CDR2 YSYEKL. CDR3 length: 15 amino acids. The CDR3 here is CASNQGGLAGPEQFF. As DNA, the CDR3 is TGCGCCAGCAACCAAGGGGGACTAGCGGGACCAGAGCAGTTCTTC.

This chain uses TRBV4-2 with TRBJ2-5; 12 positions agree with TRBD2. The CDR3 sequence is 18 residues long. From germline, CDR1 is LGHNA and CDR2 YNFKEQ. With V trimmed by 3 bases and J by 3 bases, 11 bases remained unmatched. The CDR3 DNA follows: TGTGCCAGCAGCCACGGAAGGGCTAGCGGGGGGGCCGAAGAGACCCAGTACTTC. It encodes CASSHGRASGGAEETQYF.

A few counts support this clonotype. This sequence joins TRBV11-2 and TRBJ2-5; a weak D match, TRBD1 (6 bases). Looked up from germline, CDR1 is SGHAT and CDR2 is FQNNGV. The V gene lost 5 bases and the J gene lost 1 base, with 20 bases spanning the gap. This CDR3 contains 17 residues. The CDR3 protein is CASSALTGVVFQETQYF. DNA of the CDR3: TGTGCCAGCAGCGCGCTGACAGGCGTCGTCTTCCAAGAGACCCAGTACTTC.

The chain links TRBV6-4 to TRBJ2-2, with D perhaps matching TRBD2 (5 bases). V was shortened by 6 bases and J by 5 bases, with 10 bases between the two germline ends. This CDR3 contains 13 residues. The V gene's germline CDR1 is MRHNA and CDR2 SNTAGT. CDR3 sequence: CASSPEGTGELFF. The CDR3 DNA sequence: TGTGCCAGCAGCCCAGAGGGTACCGGGGAGCTGTTTTTT.

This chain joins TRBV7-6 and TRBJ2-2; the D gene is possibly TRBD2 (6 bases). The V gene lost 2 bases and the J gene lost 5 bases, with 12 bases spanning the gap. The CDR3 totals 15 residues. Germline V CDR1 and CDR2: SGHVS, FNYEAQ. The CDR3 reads CASSLSGLGTGELFF. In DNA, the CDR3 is TGTGCCAGCAGCTTAAGCGGGCTGGGGACCGGGGAGCTGTTTTTT.

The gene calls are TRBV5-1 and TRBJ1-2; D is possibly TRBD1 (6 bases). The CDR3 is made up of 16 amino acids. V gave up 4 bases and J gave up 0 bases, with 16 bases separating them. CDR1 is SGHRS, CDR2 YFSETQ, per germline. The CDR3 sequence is CASSPRSGVSNYGYTF. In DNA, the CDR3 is TGCGCCAGCAGCCCCCGGTCAGGGGTATCTAACTATGGCTACACCTTC. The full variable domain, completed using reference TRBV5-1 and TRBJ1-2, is KAGVTQTPRYLIKTRGQQVTLSCSPISGHRSVSWYQQTPGQGLQFLFEYFSETQRNKGNFPGRFSGRQFSNSRSEMNVSTLELGDSALYLCASSPRSGVSNYGYTFGSGTRLTVV.

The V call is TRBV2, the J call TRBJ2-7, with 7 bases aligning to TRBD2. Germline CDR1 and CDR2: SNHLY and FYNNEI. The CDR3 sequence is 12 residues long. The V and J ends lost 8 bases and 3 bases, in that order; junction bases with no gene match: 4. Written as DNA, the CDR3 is TGTGCCAGCGGCGGGAGCCTCTACGAGCAGTACTTC. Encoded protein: CASGGSLYEQYF.

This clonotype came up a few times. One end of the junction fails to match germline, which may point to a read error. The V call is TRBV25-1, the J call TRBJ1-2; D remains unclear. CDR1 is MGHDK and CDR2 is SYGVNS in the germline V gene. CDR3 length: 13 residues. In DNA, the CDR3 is TGCGCCAGCAGCCCAACCCCTGGGTATGGCTACACCTTC. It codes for CASSPTPGYGYTF.